The clone carrying this T cell receptor beta chain was recorded a few times. The antigen remains unidentified. Universal primer sites and UMIs were introduced during 5'RACE template-switching synthesis of TCR cDNA. Each CDR3 protein gets one entry after TCRdb re-called the 5' RACE reads with MiXCR. The table has 400,000 to 450,000 distinct CDR3 sequences, around 20% seen once; the top ten hold around 17%. The data originate from a study of T cells after yellow fever vaccination. Notes on the study in general: At around 95% for CD4 and 88% for CD8, most primary-vaccination clones showed up again after the booster.

The V and J ends lost 3 bases and 1 base respectively, with 15 bases between them. This CDR3 is 16 amino acids long. Source: PBMCs, taken before the yellow fever booster vaccination. The J gene is TRBJ1-1, the V gene TRBV12-3 or TRBV12-4; no clear D. This TCR came from a man between 18 and 29 years old who received the YFV17D yellow fever vaccine. CDR3 in amino acids: CASSFDPGRANTEAFF. The CDR3 bases are TGTGCCAGCAGTTTCGACCCGGGCCGGGCGAACACTGAAGCTTTCTTT.